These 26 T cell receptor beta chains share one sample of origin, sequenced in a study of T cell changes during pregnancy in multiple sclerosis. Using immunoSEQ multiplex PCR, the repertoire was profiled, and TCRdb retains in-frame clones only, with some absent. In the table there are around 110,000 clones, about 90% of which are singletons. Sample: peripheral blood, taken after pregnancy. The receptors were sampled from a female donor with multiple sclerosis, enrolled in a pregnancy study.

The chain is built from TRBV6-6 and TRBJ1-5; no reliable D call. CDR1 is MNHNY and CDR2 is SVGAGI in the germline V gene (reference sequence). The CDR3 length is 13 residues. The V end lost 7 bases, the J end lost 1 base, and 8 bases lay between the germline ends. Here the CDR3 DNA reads TGTGCCAGCACCTACGGGAGCAATCAGCCCCAGCATTTT. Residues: CASTYGSNQPQHF.

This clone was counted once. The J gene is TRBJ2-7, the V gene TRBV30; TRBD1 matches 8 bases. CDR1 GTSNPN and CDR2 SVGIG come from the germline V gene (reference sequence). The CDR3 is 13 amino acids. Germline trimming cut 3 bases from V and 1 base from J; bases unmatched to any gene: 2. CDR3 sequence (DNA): TGTGCCTGGAGACGGGACAGGTCCTACGAGCAGTACTTC. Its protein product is CAWRRDRSYEQYF.

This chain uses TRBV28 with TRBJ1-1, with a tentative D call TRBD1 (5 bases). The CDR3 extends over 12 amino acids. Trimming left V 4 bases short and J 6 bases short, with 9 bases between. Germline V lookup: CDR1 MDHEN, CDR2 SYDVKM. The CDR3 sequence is CASSSPGAEAFF. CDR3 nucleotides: TGTGCCAGCAGTTCCCCGGGGGCTGAAGCTTTCTTT. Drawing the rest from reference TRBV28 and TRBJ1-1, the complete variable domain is DVKVTQSSRYLVKRTGEKVFLECVQDMDHENMFWYRQDPGLGLRLIYFSYDVKMKEKGDIPEGYSVSREKKERFSLILESASTNQTSMYLCASSSPGAEAFFGQGTRLTVV.

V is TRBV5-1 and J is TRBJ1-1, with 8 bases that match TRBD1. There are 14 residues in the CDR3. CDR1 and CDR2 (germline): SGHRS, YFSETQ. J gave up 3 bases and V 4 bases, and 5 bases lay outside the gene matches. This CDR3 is CASSRDRSHTEAFF. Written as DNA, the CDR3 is TGCGCCAGCAGCCGGGACAGGTCGCACACTGAAGCTTTCTTT.

CDR3 sequence reads: CASSVIAGGQETQYF. The CDR3 DNA sequence: TGTGCCAGCAGTGTGATAGCGGGAGGGCAAGAGACCCAGTACTTC. The chain employs TRBV25-1 and TRBJ2-5; 11 nucleotides match TRBD2. This CDR3 has 15 residues. The V segment lost 4 bases and the J segment 2 bases; nucleotides outside the gene matches: 3. Germline CDR1 and CDR2: MGHDK and SYGVNS.

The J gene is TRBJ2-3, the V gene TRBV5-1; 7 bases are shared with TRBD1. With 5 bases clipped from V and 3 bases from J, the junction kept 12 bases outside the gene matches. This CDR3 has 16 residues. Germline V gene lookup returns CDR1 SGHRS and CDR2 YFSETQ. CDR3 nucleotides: TGCGCCAGCAGAAATTCCCCGGGACAGCGAACAGATACGCAGTATTTT. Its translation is CASRNSPGQRTDTQYF.

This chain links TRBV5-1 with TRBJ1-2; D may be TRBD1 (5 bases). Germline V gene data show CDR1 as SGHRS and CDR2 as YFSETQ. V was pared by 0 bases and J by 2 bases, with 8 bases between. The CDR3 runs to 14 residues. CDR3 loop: CASSLDPGNYGYTF. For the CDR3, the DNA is TGCGCCAGCAGCTTGGATCCAGGGAACTATGGCTACACCTTC.

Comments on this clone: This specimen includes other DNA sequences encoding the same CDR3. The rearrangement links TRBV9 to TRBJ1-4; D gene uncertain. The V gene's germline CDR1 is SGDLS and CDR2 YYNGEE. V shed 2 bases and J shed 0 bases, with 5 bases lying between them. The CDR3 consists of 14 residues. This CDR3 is CASSVAATNEKLFF. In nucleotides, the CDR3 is TGTGCCAGCAGCGTGGCAGCAACTAATGAAAAACTGTTTTTT.

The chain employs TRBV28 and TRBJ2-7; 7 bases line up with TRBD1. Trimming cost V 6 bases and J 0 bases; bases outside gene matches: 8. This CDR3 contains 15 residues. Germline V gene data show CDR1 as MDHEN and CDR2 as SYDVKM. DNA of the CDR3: TGTGCCAGCAGGACACGGGACAGCCTCTCCTACGAGCAGTACTTC. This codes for CASRTRDSLSYEQYF.

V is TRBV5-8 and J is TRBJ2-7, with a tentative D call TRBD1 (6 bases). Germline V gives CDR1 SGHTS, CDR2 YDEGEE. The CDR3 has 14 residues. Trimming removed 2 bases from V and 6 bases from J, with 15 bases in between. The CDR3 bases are TGTGCCAGCAGCTTCCCACAGGGTTTCCGCGAGCAGTACTTC. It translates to CASSFPQGFREQYF.

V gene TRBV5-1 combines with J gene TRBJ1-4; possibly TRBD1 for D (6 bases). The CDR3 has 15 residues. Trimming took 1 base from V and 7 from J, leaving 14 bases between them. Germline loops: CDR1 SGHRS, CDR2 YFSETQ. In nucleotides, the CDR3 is TGCGCCAGCAGCTTGCCGGGGGGCTCGGGTGAAAAACTGTTTTTT. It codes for CASSLPGGSGEKLFF.

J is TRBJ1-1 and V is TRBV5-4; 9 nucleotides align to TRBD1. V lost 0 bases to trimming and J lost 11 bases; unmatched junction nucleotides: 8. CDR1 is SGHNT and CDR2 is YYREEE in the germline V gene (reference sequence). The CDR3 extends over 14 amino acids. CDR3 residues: CASSLAGGTGSAFF. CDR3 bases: TGTGCCAGCAGCTTGGCCGGGGGGACAGGGTCGGCTTTCTTT.

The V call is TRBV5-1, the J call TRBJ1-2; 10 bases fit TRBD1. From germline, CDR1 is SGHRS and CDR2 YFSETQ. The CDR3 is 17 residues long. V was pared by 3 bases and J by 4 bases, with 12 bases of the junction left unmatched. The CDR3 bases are TGCGCCAGCAGCTCAAAGCCGGGACAGGGGAGTATCTATGGCTACACCTTC. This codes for CASSSKPGQGSIYGYTF.

Written as DNA, the CDR3 is TGTGCCAGCAGTTTGGGGACTAGAAATGAGCAGTTCTTC. Translating gives CASSLGTRNEQFF. The V call is TRBV27, the J call TRBJ2-1; 8 nucleotides align to TRBD2. CDR1 is MNHEY, CDR2 SMNVEV, per germline (reference sequence). The CDR3 spans 13 residues. V trimming: 3 bases; J trimming: 7 bases; junction bases outside the gene matches: 2.

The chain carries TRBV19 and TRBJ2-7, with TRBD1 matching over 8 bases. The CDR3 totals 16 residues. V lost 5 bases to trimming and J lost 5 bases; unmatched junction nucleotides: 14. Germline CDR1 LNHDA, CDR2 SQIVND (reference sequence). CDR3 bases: TGTGCCAGTAGTTCTACTCCCGGGACAGGACAAGACGAGCAGTACTTC. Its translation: CASSSTPGTGQDEQYF.

The CDR3: CASTPDRRSSNQPQHF. For the CDR3, the DNA is TGCGCCAGCACCCCCGACAGGAGAAGTAGCAATCAGCCCCAGCATTTT. The rearrangement links TRBV5-1 to TRBJ1-5; weak D call: TRBD1 (6 bases). Trimming stripped 6 bases from V and 0 bases from J, with 16 bases between. The CDR3 spans 16 residues. CDR1 and CDR2 (germline): SGHRS, YFSETQ.

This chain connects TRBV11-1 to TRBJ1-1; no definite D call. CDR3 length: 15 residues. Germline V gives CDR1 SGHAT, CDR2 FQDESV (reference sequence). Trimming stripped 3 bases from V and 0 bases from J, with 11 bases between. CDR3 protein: CASSLVHRVNTEAFF. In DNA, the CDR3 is TGTGCCAGCAGCTTGGTGCACAGAGTGAACACTGAAGCTTTCTTT.

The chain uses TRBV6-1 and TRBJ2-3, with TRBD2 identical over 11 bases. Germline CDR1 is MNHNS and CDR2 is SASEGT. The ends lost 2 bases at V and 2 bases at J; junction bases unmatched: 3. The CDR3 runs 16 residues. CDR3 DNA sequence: TGTGCCAGCAGTGAAAGACTAGCGGGGAACACAGATACGCAGTATTTT. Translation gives CASSERLAGNTDTQYF.

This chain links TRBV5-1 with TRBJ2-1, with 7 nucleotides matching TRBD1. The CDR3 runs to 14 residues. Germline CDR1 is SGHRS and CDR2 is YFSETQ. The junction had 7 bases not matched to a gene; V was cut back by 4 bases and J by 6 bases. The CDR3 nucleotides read TGCGCCAGCAGCCTACAGACAGGGAGCAATGAGCAGTTCTTC. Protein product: CASSLQTGSNEQFF.

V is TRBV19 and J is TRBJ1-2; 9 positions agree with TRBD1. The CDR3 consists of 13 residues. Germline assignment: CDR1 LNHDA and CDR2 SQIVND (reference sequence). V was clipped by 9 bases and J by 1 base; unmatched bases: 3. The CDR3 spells CASGQGFNYGYTF. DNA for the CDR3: TGTGCCAGCGGACAGGGGTTTAACTATGGCTACACCTTC.

The DNA of the CDR3 is TGTGCCATCAGGGCGGGGGGAGCGGACTATGGCTACACCTTC. It encodes CAIRAGGADYGYTF. The chain carries TRBV10-3 and TRBJ1-2, with a possible D match to TRBD1 (5 bases). This CDR3 has 14 residues. V dropped 6 bases and J dropped 3 bases, with 14 bases sitting between them. The germline V gene has CDR1 ENHRY and CDR2 SYGVKD.

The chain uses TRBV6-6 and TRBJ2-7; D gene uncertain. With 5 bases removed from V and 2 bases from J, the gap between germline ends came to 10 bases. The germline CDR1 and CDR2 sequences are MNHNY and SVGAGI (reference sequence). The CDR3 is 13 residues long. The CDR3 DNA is TGTGCCAGCAGTGTGGCACCTCCCTACGAGCAGTACTTC. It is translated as CASSVAPPYEQYF.

The CDR3 DNA follows: TGTGCCAGCTCACCAGGCAGGGGTAGCAATCAGCCCCAGCATTTT. It codes for CASSPGRGSNQPQHF. The chain joins TRBV18 to TRBJ1-5; TRBD1 might be the D (6 bases). V dropped 2 bases and J dropped 0 bases, with 8 bases sitting between them. The V gene's germline CDR1 is KGHSH and CDR2 LQKENI. The CDR3 runs to 15 residues.

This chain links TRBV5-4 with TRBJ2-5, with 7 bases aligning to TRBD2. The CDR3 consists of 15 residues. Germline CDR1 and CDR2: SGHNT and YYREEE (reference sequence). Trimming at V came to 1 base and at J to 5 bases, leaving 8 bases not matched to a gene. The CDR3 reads CASSLSVGGPETQYF. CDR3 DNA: TGTGCCAGCAGCTTGTCAGTGGGAGGGCCGGAGACCCAGTACTTC.

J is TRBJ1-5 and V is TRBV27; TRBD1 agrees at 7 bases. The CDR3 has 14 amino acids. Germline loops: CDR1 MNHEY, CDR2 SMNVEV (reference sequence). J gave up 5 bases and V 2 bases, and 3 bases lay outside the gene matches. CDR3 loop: CASSLGRGYQPQHF. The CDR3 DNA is TGTGCCAGCAGTTTAGGCAGGGGGTATCAGCCCCAGCATTTT.

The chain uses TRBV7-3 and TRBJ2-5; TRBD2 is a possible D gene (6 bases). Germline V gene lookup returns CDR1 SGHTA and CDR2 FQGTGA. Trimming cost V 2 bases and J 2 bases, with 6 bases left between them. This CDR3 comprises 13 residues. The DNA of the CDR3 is TGTGCCAGCAGCTTAGGGGGGCAAGAGACCCAGTACTTC. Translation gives CASSLGGQETQYF.